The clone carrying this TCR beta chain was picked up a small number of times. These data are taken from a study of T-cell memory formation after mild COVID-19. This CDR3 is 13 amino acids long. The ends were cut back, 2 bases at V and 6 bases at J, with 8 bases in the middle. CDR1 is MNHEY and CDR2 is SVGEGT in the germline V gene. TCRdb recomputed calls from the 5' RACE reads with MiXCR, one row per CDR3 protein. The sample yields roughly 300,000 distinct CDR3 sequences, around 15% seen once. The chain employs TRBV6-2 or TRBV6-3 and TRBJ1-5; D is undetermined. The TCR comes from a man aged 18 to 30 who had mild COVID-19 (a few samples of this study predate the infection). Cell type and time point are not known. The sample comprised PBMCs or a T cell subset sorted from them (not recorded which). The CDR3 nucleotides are TGTGCCAGCAGTTACCGGTGGGCTCAGCCCCAGCATTTT. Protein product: CASSYRWAQPQHF.